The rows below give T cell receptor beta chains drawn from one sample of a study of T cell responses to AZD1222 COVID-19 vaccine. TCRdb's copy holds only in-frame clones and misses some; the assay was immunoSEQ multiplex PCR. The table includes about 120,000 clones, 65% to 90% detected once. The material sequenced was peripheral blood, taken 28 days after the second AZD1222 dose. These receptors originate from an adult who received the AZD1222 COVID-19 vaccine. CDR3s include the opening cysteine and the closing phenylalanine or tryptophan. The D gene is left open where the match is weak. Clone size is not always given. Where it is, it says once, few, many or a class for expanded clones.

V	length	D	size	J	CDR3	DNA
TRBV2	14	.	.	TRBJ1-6	CASGQRGEGSPLHF	TGTGCCAGCGGCCAGAGGGGGGAGGGTTCACCCCTCCACTTT
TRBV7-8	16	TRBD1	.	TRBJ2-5	CASSPWGQGTIETQYF	TGTGCCAGCAGCCCCTGGGGACAGGGGACGATAGAGACCCAGTACTTC
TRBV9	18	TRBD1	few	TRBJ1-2	CASSGQGSVRQGGHGYTF	TGTGCCAGCAGCGGACAGGGCAGCGTGAGACAGGGAGGGCATGGCTACACCTTC
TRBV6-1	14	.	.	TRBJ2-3	CASSEGRARDTQYF	TGTGCCAGCAGTGAAGGAAGGGCGCGAGATACGCAGTATTTT
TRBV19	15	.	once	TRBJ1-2	CASRSMGGQGNGYTF	TGTGCCAGTAGGTCCATGGGGGGCCAGGGAAATGGCTACACCTTC
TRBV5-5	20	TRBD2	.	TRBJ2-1	CASSLRETSGGRSSYNEQFF	TGTGCCAGCAGCTTGCGTGAGACTAGCGGGGGCCGGAGCTCCTACAATGAGCAGTTCTTC
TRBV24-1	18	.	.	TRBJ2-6	CATSDSGRPTSGANVLTF	TGTGCCACCAGTGATTCTGGCCGGCCTACCTCTGGGGCCAACGTCCTGACTTTC
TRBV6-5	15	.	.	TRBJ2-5	CASSPPRQAQETQYF	TGTGCCAGCAGTCCGCCCCGACAAGCCCAAGAGACCCAGTACTTC
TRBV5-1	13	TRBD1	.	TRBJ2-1	CASSDGQGGEQFF	TGCGCCAGCAGCGACGGACAGGGGGGTGAGCAGTTCTTC
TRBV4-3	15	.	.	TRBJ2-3	CASSQDKGPPDTQYF	TGCGCCAGCAGCCAAGATAAGGGGCCTCCCGATACGCAGTATTTT
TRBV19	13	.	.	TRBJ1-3	CASSETAGNTIYF	TGTGCCAGTAGTGAGACAGCTGGAAACACCATATATTTT
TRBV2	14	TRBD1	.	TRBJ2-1	CASSDRGRWGEQFF	TGTGCCAGCAGCGACAGGGGGCGTTGGGGTGAGCAGTTCTTC
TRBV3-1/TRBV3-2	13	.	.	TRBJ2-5	CASSPSGAGTQYF	TGTGCCAGCAGCCCCTCCGGGGCCGGGACCCAGTACTTC
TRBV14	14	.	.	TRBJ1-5	CASSHGGVGQPQHF	TGTGCCAGCAGCCATGGGGGGGTCGGGCAGCCCCAGCATTTT
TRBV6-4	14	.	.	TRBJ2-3	CASSRSTSTDTQYF	TGTGCCAGCAGCCGTTCGACTAGCACAGATACGCAGTATTTT
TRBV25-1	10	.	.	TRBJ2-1	CASSGTPPFF	TGTGCCAGCAGCGGCACCCCCCCGTTCTTC
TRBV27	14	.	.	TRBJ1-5	CASSAYRVGQPQHF	TGTGCCAGCAGTGCCTACAGGGTTGGCCAGCCCCAGCATTTT
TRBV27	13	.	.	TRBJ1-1	CASSSRPNTEAFF	TGTGCCAGCAGTTCTCGACCGAACACTGAAGCTTTCTTT
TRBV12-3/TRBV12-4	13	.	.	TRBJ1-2	CASSPHTEYGYTF	TGTGCCAGCAGCCCGCACACGGAATATGGCTACACCTTC
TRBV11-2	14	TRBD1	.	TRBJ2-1	CASRGDRSYNEQFF	TGTGCCAGCAGAGGGGACAGGAGTTACAATGAGCAGTTCTTC
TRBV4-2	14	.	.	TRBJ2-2	CASSPRYSAGELFF	TGTGCCAGCAGCCCTCGGTATAGCGCCGGGGAGCTGTTTTTT
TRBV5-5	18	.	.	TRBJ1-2	CASSLVGWAGPNAYGYTF	TGTGCCAGCAGCTTGGTAGGGTGGGCGGGACCGAACGCCTATGGCTACACCTTC
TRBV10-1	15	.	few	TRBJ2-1	CASSQSRGAVDEQFF	TGCGCCAGCAGTCAGAGCAGGGGCGCGGTCGATGAGCAGTTCTTC
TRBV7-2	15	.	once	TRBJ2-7	CASSLSQGLTYEQYF	TGTGCCAGCAGCTTGAGCCAGGGGCTCACCTACGAGCAGTACTTC
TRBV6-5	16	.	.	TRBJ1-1	CASSYSSGANQGEAFF	TGTGCCAGCAGTTACTCTTCGGGGGCCAACCAAGGTGAAGCTTTCTTT
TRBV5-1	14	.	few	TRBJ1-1	CASSLPGSDTEAFF	TGCGCCAGCAGCTTACCGGGGTCGGACACTGAAGCTTTCTTT
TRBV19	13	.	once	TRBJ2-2	CASSIHNTGELFF	TGTGCCAGTAGTATCCACAACACCGGGGAGCTGTTTTTT
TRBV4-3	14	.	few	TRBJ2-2	CASSQFAGPGELFF	TGCGCCAGCAGCCAATTTGCGGGTCCCGGGGAGCTGTTTTTT
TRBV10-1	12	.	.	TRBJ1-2	CASSDGTYGYTF	TGCGCCAGCAGTGATGGCACCTATGGCTACACCTTC
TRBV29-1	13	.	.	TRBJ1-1	CSVGQGTNTEAFF	TGCAGCGTGGGGCAGGGGACGAACACTGAAGCTTTCTTT
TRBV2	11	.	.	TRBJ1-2	CASSDTYGYTF	TGTGCCAGCAGTGATACGTATGGCTACACCTTC
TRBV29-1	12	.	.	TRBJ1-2	CSVRQGWGGYTF	TGCAGCGTTCGGCAGGGATGGGGTGGCTACACCTTC
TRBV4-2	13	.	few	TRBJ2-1	CASSQERWGEQFF	TGTGCCAGCAGCCAAGAGAGGTGGGGGGAGCAGTTCTTC
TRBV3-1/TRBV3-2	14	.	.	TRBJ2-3	CASGGRVDTDTQYF	TGTGCCAGCGGGGGGCGCGTGGACACAGATACGCAGTATTTT
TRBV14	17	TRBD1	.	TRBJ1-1	CASSARLTGNRVTEAFF	TGTGCCAGCAGCGCCCGACTGACAGGGAATCGGGTCACTGAAGCTTTCTTT
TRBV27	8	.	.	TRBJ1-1	CASFAYFF	TGTGCCAGCTTCGCCTACTTCTTT
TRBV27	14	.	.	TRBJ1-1	CASSLSRVDTEAFF	TGTGCCAGCAGTTTATCGAGGGTAGACACTGAAGCTTTCTTT
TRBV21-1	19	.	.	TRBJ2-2	CASSTHPNRDPRDTGELFF	TGTGCCAGCAGCACGCATCCCAACAGAGACCCGCGTGACACCGGGGAGCTGTTTTTT
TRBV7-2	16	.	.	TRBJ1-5	CASSLRVSGGNQPQHF	TGTGCCAGCAGCTTGCGAGTGAGTGGGGGCAATCAGCCCCAGCATTTT
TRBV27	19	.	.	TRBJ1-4	CASSFPNRDEEEESEKLFF	TGTGCCAGCAGTTTCCCAAACCGCGACGAGGAGGAGGAATCTGAAAAACTGTTTTTT
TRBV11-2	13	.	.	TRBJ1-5	CASSRGTHQPQHF	TGTGCCAGCAGCCGCGGGACACATCAGCCCCAGCATTTT
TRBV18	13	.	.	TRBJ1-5	CASSDGPNQPQHF	TGTGCCAGCTCGGACGGGCCTAATCAGCCCCAGCATTTT
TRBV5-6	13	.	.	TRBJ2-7	CASSPGPAYEQYF	TGTGCCAGCAGCCCTGGACCAGCATACGAGCAGTACTTC
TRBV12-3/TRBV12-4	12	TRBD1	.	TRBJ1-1	CASSPQGAEAFF	TGTGCCAGCAGCCCACAGGGGGCTGAAGCTTTCTTT
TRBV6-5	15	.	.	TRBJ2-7	CASSYSEGLGYEQYF	TGTGCCAGCAGTTACTCAGAAGGGTTGGGGTACGAGCAGTACTTC
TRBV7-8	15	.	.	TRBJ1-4	CASSLGNSLDEKLFF	TGTGCCAGCAGCTTAGGAAACAGCCTTGATGAAAAACTGTTTTTT
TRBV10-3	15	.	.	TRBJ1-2	CAISETGKGDYGYTF	TGTGCCATCAGTGAGACAGGGAAAGGCGACTATGGCTACACCTTC
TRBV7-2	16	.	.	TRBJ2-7	CASSLQSGIDSYEQYF	TGTGCCAGCAGCTTACAATCGGGAATTGACTCCTACGAGCAGTACTTC
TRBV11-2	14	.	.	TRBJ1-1	CASSPPGSYTEAFF	TGTGCCAGCAGCCCCCCGGGCAGTTACACTGAAGCTTTCTTT
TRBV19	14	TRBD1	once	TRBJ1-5	CASSIRGDNQPQHF	TGTGCCAGTAGTATCAGGGGGGATAATCAGCCCCAGCATTTT
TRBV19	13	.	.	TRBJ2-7	CASSREVSYEQYF	TGTGCCAGTAGCCGAGAGGTCTCCTACGAGCAGTACTTC
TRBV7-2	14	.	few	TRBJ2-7	CASSLGRLGREQYF	TGTGCCAGCAGCTTAGGTAGACTTGGGCGCGAGCAGTACTTC
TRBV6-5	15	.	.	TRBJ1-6	CASRQDSSYNSPLHF	TGTGCCAGCAGACAAGACAGCTCTTATAATTCACCCCTCCACTTT